Each of the 21 T cell receptor beta chains below was sequenced from the same sample in a study of blood T cell repertoires in COVID-19. Produced via immunoSEQ multiplex PCR; TCRdb's table is partial and in-frame only. Of 70,000 or so clones in the sample, roughly 82% were seen once. Sequencing was carried out using peripheral blood. The receptor set was obtained from a human donor in a cohort sampled during active COVID-19.

This clone appeared once. V and J are TRBV4-1 and TRBJ1-3, with TRBD1 matching 7 bases. The CDR3 spans 16 residues. Germline CDR1 reads MGHRA; CDR2 reads YSYEKL. Losses at the gene ends were 3 bases for V and 3 bases for J; bases not matched to a gene: 8. CDR3 in DNA: TGCGCCAGCAGCCATACGGGACAGAGAATTGGAAACACCATATATTTT. Its translation is CASSHTGQRIGNTIYF.

There are a few counts of this clone. V is TRBV5-4 and J is TRBJ2-4; 7 bases map to TRBD1. V gave up 5 bases and J gave up 5 bases; unmatched junction bases: 7. This CDR3 comprises 14 residues. CDR1 and CDR2 (germline): SGHNT, YYREEE (reference sequence). CDR3 nucleotides: TGTGCCAGCAGACCAGACAGGGCTCAAAACATTCAGTACTTC. Amino acids: CASRPDRAQNIQYF.

The V call is TRBV7-2, the J call TRBJ2-4; the match to TRBD2 covers 9 bases. Losses at the gene ends were 5 bases for V and 8 bases for J; bases not matched to a gene: 19. Germline V CDR1 and CDR2: SGHTA, FQGNSA. The CDR3 spans 18 residues. The CDR3: CASSPRRRRGGLSDIQYF. The CDR3 coding sequence is TGTGCCAGCAGCCCGAGGAGGAGGCGGGGGGGCCTTTCAGACATTCAGTACTTC.

This clone came up once. The chain combines TRBV5-1 with TRBJ1-1; 7 bases match TRBD1. V lost 5 bases, J lost 7 bases, and 11 bases stayed unmatched. Germline loops: CDR1 SGHRS, CDR2 YFSETQ. The CDR3 has 14 residues. The CDR3 here is CASRSGVGTVEAFF. The CDR3 DNA sequence: TGCGCCAGCAGGAGTGGTGTTGGGACAGTTGAAGCTTTCTTT.

This chain connects TRBV18 to TRBJ2-7; no reliable D call. V was cut by 6 bases and J by 1 base, with 13 bases left in between. The CDR3 sequence is 14 residues long. CDR1 and CDR2 (germline): KGHSH, LQKENI. CDR3 sequence (DNA): TGTGCCAGCTCTCCTGGCGGAAGTTCCTACGAGCAGTACTTC. Translation gives CASSPGGSSYEQYF.

This clone is a singleton in its sample. The V and J genes are TRBV7-2 and TRBJ2-7; 13 nucleotides line up with TRBD2. Germline V lookup: CDR1 SGHTA, CDR2 FQGNSA. The CDR3 spans 16 residues. The ends lost 3 bases at V and 0 bases at J; junction bases unmatched: 2. CDR3 in DNA: TGTGCCAGCAGCTTTACTAGCGGGGGGGACTCCTACGAGCAGTACTTC. This translates into CASSFTSGGDSYEQYF.

This chain joins TRBV7-2 and TRBJ1-2; D not certain. Looked up from germline, CDR1 is SGHTA and CDR2 is FQGNSA. The CDR3 consists of 13 residues. V was trimmed by 6 bases and J by 6 bases, leaving 14 bases between them. CDR3 sequence (DNA): TGTGCCAGCAGTTTCACGGGAGGGAATGGCTACACCTTC. Translating it yields CASSFTGGNGYTF.

The chain uses TRBV5-1 and TRBJ2-7; 14 nucleotides line up with TRBD2. CDR3 length: 16 amino acids. Germline trimming cut 5 bases from V and 4 bases from J; bases unmatched to any gene: 8. Looked up from germline, CDR1 is SGHRS and CDR2 is YFSETQ. The CDR3 protein is CASRPGLAGANYEQYF. The DNA of the CDR3 is TGCGCCAGCAGGCCGGGACTAGCGGGGGCCAATTACGAGCAGTACTTC.

The rearrangement links TRBV15 to TRBJ2-3; 9 bases match TRBD2. Germline CDR1 is LNHNV and CDR2 is YYDKDF (reference sequence). This CDR3 is 17 amino acids long. Germline trimming cut 0 bases from V and 2 bases from J; bases unmatched to any gene: 6. CDR3 in amino acids: CATSRDLRLAATDTQYF. The CDR3, as DNA: TGTGCCACCAGCAGAGACCTTCGACTAGCGGCCACAGATACGCAGTATTTT.

The V and J genes are TRBV5-8 and TRBJ2-2; D might be TRBD1 (6 bases). This CDR3 comprises 14 residues. Germline V gives CDR1 SGHTS, CDR2 YDEGEE. V was pared by 2 bases and J by 4 bases, with 9 bases between. The CDR3 loop reads CASSFVGGTGELFF. The CDR3 nucleotides are TGTGCCAGCAGCTTCGTAGGGGGCACCGGGGAGCTGTTTTTT.

J is TRBJ1-2 and V is TRBV5-4, with 10 bases fitting TRBD1. Germline CDR1 SGHNT, CDR2 YYREEE (reference sequence). V shed 3 bases, J shed 6 bases, and the junction held 5 bases outside the gene matches. This CDR3 is 14 amino acids long. The CDR3 nucleotides read TGTGCCAGCAGCTGGGGACAGGGGAGTGATGGCTACACCTTC. Its translation: CASSWGQGSDGYTF.

The J gene is TRBJ2-5, the V gene TRBV5-1; weak D call: TRBD1 (6 bases). Germline lookup yields CDR1 SGHRS and CDR2 YFSETQ. V was trimmed by 0 bases and J by 0 bases, leaving 9 bases between them. This CDR3 comprises 15 residues. The chain's CDR3 is CASSLVQGYQETQYF. In nucleotides, the CDR3 is TGCGCCAGCAGCTTGGTACAGGGCTACCAAGAGACCCAGTACTTC.

The J gene is TRBJ1-1, the V gene TRBV10-3; no firm D call. Germline values: CDR1 ENHRY, CDR2 SYGVKD. This CDR3 is 15 amino acids long. Between the trimmed V and J ends, which lost 6 bases and 0 bases, there was a span of 14 bases. In nucleotides, the CDR3 is TGTGCCATCAGCGAGGAATGGCGGATGAACACTGAAGCTTTCTTT. Amino acids: CAISEEWRMNTEAFF.

The rearrangement joins TRBV9 to TRBJ2-5; perhaps TRBD2 as D (6 bases). The CDR3 length is 16 residues. Germline loops: CDR1 SGDLS, CDR2 YYNGEE. The ends were cut back, 3 bases at V and 5 bases at J, with 20 bases in the middle. CDR3 amino acids: CASSGRRPQEGETQYF. The CDR3 coding sequence is TGTGCCAGCAGCGGAAGACGCCCCCAGGAGGGGGAGACCCAGTACTTC.

CDR3: CASRLSGNTIYF. CDR3 coding DNA: TGTGCCAGCAGACTCTCTGGAAACACCATATATTTT. The V gene is TRBV6-9, the J gene TRBJ1-3; D ambiguous. Germline values: CDR1 MNHGY, CDR2 SVAAGI. V was shortened by 6 bases and J by 0 bases, with 3 bases between the two germline ends. The CDR3 has 12 residues.

Regarding this clone: Different DNA sequences within this sample yield the same CDR3. The chain joins TRBV7-8 to TRBJ1-1; D is unclear. Germline-derived CDR1 and CDR2 are SGHVS and FQNEAQ. V lost 3 bases and J lost 3, with 11 bases in between. This CDR3 has 14 residues. This CDR3 is CASSLLGRDTEAFF. In DNA, the CDR3 is TGTGCCAGCAGCTTGTTAGGGAGGGACACTGAAGCTTTCTTT. The full variable domain, with the rest looked up from reference TRBV7-8 and TRBJ1-1, is GAGVSQSPRYKVAKRGQDVALRCDPISGHVSLFWYQQALGQGPEFLTYFQNEAQLDKSGLPSDRFFAERPEGSVSTLKIQRTQQEDSAVYLCASSLLGRDTEAFFGQGTRLTVV.

The gene calls are TRBV7-8 and TRBJ2-7, with TRBD1 as a possible D gene (6 bases). Germline CDR1 reads SGHVS; CDR2 reads FQNEAQ. Trimming stripped 1 base from V and 2 bases from J, with 9 bases between. The CDR3 runs 14 residues. The CDR3 reads CASSLDYRAYEQYF. The CDR3, as DNA: TGTGCCAGCAGCTTAGATTACAGGGCCTACGAGCAGTACTTC.

This chain connects TRBV4-1 to TRBJ2-5; D is ambiguous. The CDR3 sequence is 15 residues long. Trimming removed 1 base from V and 3 bases from J, with 12 bases in between. CDR1 is MGHRA, CDR2 YSYEKL, per germline. The CDR3 sequence is CASSQVGRTKETQYF. The CDR3 nucleotides are TGCGCCAGCAGCCAAGTGGGTCGAACTAAAGAGACCCAGTACTTC.

In this sample, this clone turned up a few times. The chain employs TRBV5-5 and TRBJ2-1, with 10 nucleotides matching TRBD2. The germline CDR1 and CDR2 sequences are SGHKS and YYEKEE (reference sequence). The CDR3 contains 17 residues. With 4 bases clipped from V and 0 bases from J, the junction kept 7 bases outside the gene matches. CDR3 amino acids: CASSPEAGGSSYNEQFF. The DNA for the CDR3 is TGTGCCAGCAGCCCGGAAGCGGGGGGGAGCTCCTACAATGAGCAGTTCTTC.

This clone was seen only a few times. The V gene is TRBV5-4, the J gene TRBJ1-4, with D maybe TRBD1 (5 bases). V was cut by 3 bases and J by 8 bases, with 14 bases left in between. The germline gives CDR1 SGHNT, CDR2 YYREEE (reference sequence). The CDR3 runs 14 residues. The CDR3 DNA is TGTGCCAGCAGCTCCACCGGGGGGAGAGAAAAACTGTTTTTT. Protein product: CASSSTGGREKLFF.

The chain is built from TRBV14 and TRBJ2-7; TRBD1 matches 7 bases. The CDR3 has 14 residues. The germline CDR1 and CDR2 sequences are SGHDN and FVKESK. J lost 0 bases, V lost 4 bases, and 3 bases had no gene match. CDR3 in amino acids: CASSPYRGSYEQYF. In DNA, the CDR3 is TGTGCCAGCAGCCCCTACAGGGGCTCCTACGAGCAGTACTTC.